The rows below give T cell receptor beta chains drawn from one sample of a study of T cells after yellow fever vaccination. TCRdb fed the 5' RACE reads into MiXCR, producing one record per CDR3 protein. This sample has nearly 350,000 distinct CDR3 sequences; approximately 8% occur once, and the top ten carry roughly 15%. This specimen consisted of PBMCs, obtained approximately 40 days after the first yellow fever vaccination. The receptors come from a man aged 18 to 29 who received the YFV17D yellow fever vaccine. The CDR3 runs from the conserved cysteine through the conserved F or W. D genes are given only for firm matches. Only some rows state a clone size, as once, few, many or a class for expanded clones.

cdr3_aa	cdr3_nt	d_call	j_call	v_call	clone_size
CASSILAGDNEQFF	TGTGCCAGCAGTATTTTAGCGGGGGACAATGAGCAGTTCTTC	TRBD2	TRBJ2-1	TRBV27	-
CASSPFRGNSYEQYF	TGTGCCAGCAGCCCATTCAGGGGGAACTCCTACGAGCAGTACTTC	TRBD1	TRBJ2-7	TRBV12-3/TRBV12-4	-
CASSPPGADEKLFF	TGTGCCAGCTCACCACCGGGCGCAGATGAAAAACTGTTTTTT	-	TRBJ1-4	TRBV18	-
CASSSERGPGNEQFF	TGTGCCAGCAGCAGTGAGCGGGGGCCGGGGAATGAGCAGTTCTTC	TRBD2	TRBJ2-1	TRBV7-9	-
CASSLAPTGHSPLHF	TGTGCCAGCAGCTTAGCTCCGACAGGGCACTCACCCCTCCACTTT	TRBD1	TRBJ1-6	TRBV7-2	few
CASSSRTSGGAEYNEQFF	TGTGCCAGCAGCAGTCGGACTAGCGGGGGGGCGGAGTACAATGAGCAGTTCTTC	TRBD2	TRBJ2-1	TRBV11-2	few
CASSQDMGGRRGEKLFF	TGTGCCAGCAGCCAAGATATGGGAGGCAGGAGGGGTGAAAAACTGTTTTTT	-	TRBJ1-4	TRBV4-2	-
CASRGTANEKLFF	TGTGCCAGCAGGGGGACAGCTAATGAAAAACTGTTTTTT	TRBD1	TRBJ1-4	TRBV6-1	many
CASRVGDATDTQYF	TGCGCCAGCAGGGTTGGCGACGCCACAGATACGCAGTATTTT	-	TRBJ2-3	TRBV5-1	few
CASSSYYLAGGRASQETQYF	TGTGCCAGCAGCTCCTACTACCTAGCGGGGGGCCGAGCATCACAAGAGACCCAGTACTTC	TRBD2	TRBJ2-5	TRBV11-2	-
CASSLSGANTDTQYF	TGCGCCAGCAGCTTGTCGGGGGCGAACACAGATACGCAGTATTTT	-	TRBJ2-3	TRBV5-1	few